This T cell receptor beta chain came from a study of immune evolution from preneoplasia to lung adenocarcinoma. Resections took place in Japan or China from the mid-2010s to the late 2010s. Macro-dissection enriched premalignant or tumor cells before nucleic acid extraction. The method was immunoSEQ multiplex PCR; TCRdb's version includes in-frame clones alone and lacks a portion of them. The sample holds 25,000 to 30,000 clones, about two thirds seen once. There are 14 residues in the CDR3. Germline V gives CDR1 SGHRS, CDR2 YFSETQ. V lost 2 bases and J lost 4, with 9 bases in between. This chain joins TRBV5-1 and TRBJ2-2, with no clear D. Material: FFPE invasive lung adenocarcinoma tissue. This sequence originates from a person aged 60 to 70 with invasive lung adenocarcinoma. Some clones in this sample may be carry-over from other donors' samples. CDR3 nucleotide sequence: TGCGCCAGCAGCTTTATGACATCCACCGGGGAGCTGTTTTTT. Residues: CASSFMTSTGELFF. The variable domain in full, completed from reference TRBV5-1 and TRBJ2-2, reads KAGVTQTPRYLIKTRGQQVTLSCSPISGHRSVSWYQQTPGQGLQFLFEYFSETQRNKGNFPGRFSGRQFSNSRSEMNVSTLELGDSALYLCASSFMTSTGELFFGEGSRLTVL.